Presented here are 28 T cell receptor beta chains from one specimen sequenced in a study of identical twins. MiXCR, run by TCRdb on the 5' RACE reads, gives a single entry per CDR3 protein. The sample has over 550,000 distinct CDR3 sequences, about 7.1% seen once; the top ten hold roughly 1.6%. These data were also reused for a study on yellow fever vaccine responses in identical twins.

The sample taken for sequencing was PBMCs. Receptors were obtained from a woman aged 18-29 years in good health.

This clonotype appeared many times. This chain joins TRBV27 and TRBJ2-1; D call uncertain. This CDR3 is built from 15 residues. Germline V gives CDR1 MNHEY, CDR2 SMNVEV (reference sequence). The V end lost 6 bases, the J end lost 8 bases, and 20 bases lay between the germline ends. CDR3 amino acids: CASRDQTWFYYEQFF. The CDR3 DNA follows: TGTGCCAGCAGAGACCAGACATGGTTTTATTATGAGCAGTTCTTC.

This clonotype was found a few times. V and J are TRBV11-2 and TRBJ2-7, with D possibly TRBD2 on 5 matching bases. From germline, CDR1 is SGHAT and CDR2 FQNNGV. The V end was cut by 1 base, the J end by 5 bases, with 9 bases between. This CDR3 comprises 13 residues. Written as DNA, the CDR3 is TGTGCCAGCAGCTTAGGGACTGTTGACGAGCAGTACTTC. Translating gives CASSLGTVDEQYF.

The rearrangement links TRBV5-1 to TRBJ2-3, with D hard to call. Germline CDR1 is SGHRS and CDR2 is YFSETQ. The CDR3 totals 14 residues. V lost 2 bases and J lost 2, with 9 bases in between. CDR3 amino acids: CASSFSSYTDTQYF. The CDR3 region has the DNA TGCGCCAGCAGCTTTTCCAGCTACACAGATACGCAGTATTTT. The complete variable domain, with remaining parts taken from reference TRBV5-1 and TRBJ2-3, reads KAGVTQTPRYLIKTRGQQVTLSCSPISGHRSVSWYQQTPGQGLQFLFEYFSETQRNKGNFPGRFSGRQFSNSRSEMNVSTLELGDSALYLCASSFSSYTDTQYFGPGTRLTVL.

This clonotype was found many times. The chain recombines TRBV7-9 with TRBJ2-1; 12 bases align to TRBD2. Looked up from germline, CDR1 is SEHNR and CDR2 is FQNEAQ (reference sequence). The CDR3 totals 15 residues. With V trimmed by 3 bases and J by 10 bases, 7 bases remained unmatched. CDR3 protein: CASSFPKLAGGEQFF. In DNA form, the CDR3 reads TGTGCCAGCAGCTTCCCTAAACTAGCGGGAGGAGAGCAGTTCTTC.

This clonotype was detected a few times. The chain recombines TRBV28 with TRBJ1-5; the D is unclear. This CDR3 has 16 residues. Deletions cut 5 bases from V and 0 bases from J, with 14 bases between. The germline gives CDR1 MDHEN, CDR2 SYDVKM. CDR3 sequence: CASSPLLHLSNQPQHF. The CDR3 DNA follows: TGTGCCAGCAGTCCTCTTCTACACCTTAGCAATCAGCCCCAGCATTTT.

This clonotype appeared a few times. The V call is TRBV19, the J call TRBJ2-2; 10 bases fit TRBD1. Germline-derived CDR1 and CDR2 are LNHDA and SQIVND (reference sequence). The CDR3 is 15 amino acids. Trimming at V came to 8 bases and at J to 7 bases, leaving 10 bases not matched to a gene. As DNA, the CDR3 is TGTGCCAGTCGAGTGGGACAGGGGATCGTCGGGGAGCTGTTTTTT. Translated, it gives CASRVGQGIVGELFF.

This clonotype was found a few times. The chain combines TRBV5-1 with TRBJ2-3; 9 bases line up with TRBD1. CDR1 is SGHRS and CDR2 is YFSETQ in the germline V gene. Germline trimming cut 4 bases from V and 6 bases from J; bases unmatched to any gene: 9. This CDR3 is 15 amino acids long. CDR3 sequence reads: CASSLTGTGKDTQYF. CDR3 DNA: TGCGCCAGCAGCCTTACCGGGACAGGGAAGGATACGCAGTATTTT.

This chain connects TRBV7-9 to TRBJ2-5, with D possibly being TRBD1 (6 bases). Germline assignment: CDR1 SEHNR and CDR2 FQNEAQ (reference sequence). The CDR3 runs 15 residues. Trimming took 4 bases from V and 2 from J, leaving 14 bases between them. DNA for the CDR3: TGTGCCAGCAGCTCCAGGGGCGGACAGCAAGAGACCCAGTACTTC. This codes for CASSSRGGQQETQYF.

This clonotype appeared a few times. This chain joins TRBV10-3 and TRBJ2-1; no clear D gene. The CDR3 runs to 12 residues. Germline assignment: CDR1 ENHRY and CDR2 SYGVKD. V lost 3 bases and J lost 8, with 8 bases in between. The CDR3 region has the DNA TGTGCCATCAGTGACACCCTGGATGAGCAGTTCTTC. This gives the protein CAISDTLDEQFF.

The chain carries TRBV27 and TRBJ1-1; 7 nucleotides align to TRBD1. The junction had 11 bases not matched to a gene; V was cut back by 9 bases and J by 4 bases. The CDR3 spans 14 residues. The V gene's germline CDR1 is MNHEY and CDR2 SMNVEV (reference sequence). The CDR3 DNA follows: TGTGCCAGTAGTCCCTACAGGGGCGCCACTGAAGCTTTCTTT. Its protein is CASSPYRGATEAFF.

This clonotype appeared a few times. The J gene is TRBJ1-5, the V gene TRBV28; TRBD1 agrees at 7 bases. Germline CDR1 MDHEN, CDR2 SYDVKM. The CDR3 is 14 amino acids. J was trimmed by 5 bases and V by 6 bases; bases with no gene match: 7. The CDR3 reads CASRIAGGYQPQHF. The CDR3 coding sequence is TGTGCCAGCAGGATCGCAGGGGGTTATCAGCCCCAGCATTTT.

This rearrangement joins TRBV10-3 to TRBJ1-2; D is possibly TRBD1 (5 bases). This CDR3 contains 13 residues. Germline V CDR1 and CDR2: ENHRY, SYGVKD. Trimming took off 4 bases at V and 5 bases at J, with 11 bases between the two ends. As DNA, the CDR3 is TGTGCCATCAGTGTGGAGGGGAATTATGGCTACACCTTC. This sequence encodes CAISVEGNYGYTF.

This clonotype came up a few times. The V call is TRBV4-1, the J call TRBJ2-5; no firm D call. V lost 1 base and J 4 bases, leaving 10 bases between the germline ends. The CDR3 sequence is 14 residues long. Germline CDR1 MGHRA, CDR2 YSYEKL. The CDR3 bases are TGCGCCAGCAGCCAAGCCGAAACGGGAGAGACCCAGTACTTC. This translates into CASSQAETGETQYF.

This sequence joins TRBV3-1 and TRBJ2-1; D is perhaps TRBD2 (6 bases). The V and J ends lost 11 bases and 7 bases respectively, with 30 bases between them. Germline CDR1 reads LGHDT; CDR2 reads YNNKEL (reference sequence). This CDR3 has 17 residues. The CDR3 loop reads CASSKQGSWRASNEQFF. Here the CDR3 DNA reads TGTGCCTCCTCCAAGCAGGGTAGTTGGAGGGCGTCAAATGAGCAGTTCTTC.

The gene calls are TRBV20-1 and TRBJ2-7; TRBD2 matches 11 bases. Germline V gene data show CDR1 as DFQATT and CDR2 as SNEGSKA (reference sequence). J lost 6 bases, V lost 6 bases, and 4 bases had no gene match. The CDR3 consists of 12 residues. DNA for the CDR3: TGCAGTGCAAGACTAGCGGGAAGCGAGCAGTACTTC. It yields the protein CSARLAGSEQYF.

The V call is TRBV24-1, the J call TRBJ2-7, with D possibly being TRBD1 or TRBD2 (6 bases each). The germline V gene encodes CDR1 KGHDR and CDR2 SFDVKD. Trimming left V 10 bases short and J 0 bases short, with 21 bases between. The CDR3 length is 16 residues. CDR3 loop: CATEWSDRRVSYEQYV. The CDR3 coding sequence is TGTGCCACGGAGTGGAGTGACAGGAGGGTCTCCTACGAGCAGTACGTC.

The chain combines TRBV28 with TRBJ2-3; D is perhaps TRBD2 (6 bases). V dropped 7 bases and J dropped 6 bases, with 14 bases sitting between them. The CDR3 has 13 amino acids. Germline CDR1 reads MDHEN; CDR2 reads SYDVKM. The chain's CDR3 is CASMGLGYDTQYF. The DNA of the CDR3 is TGTGCCAGCATGGGACTCGGGTACGATACGCAGTATTTT.

This clonotype was found a few times. The rearrangement links TRBV28 to TRBJ2-5, with TRBD2 matching over 14 bases. After removal of 6 bases from V and 5 bases from J, the junction contained 14 bases not matched to a gene. CDR3 length equals 18 residues. Germline loops: CDR1 MDHEN, CDR2 SYDVKM. CDR3 in DNA: TGTGCCAGCAGCCGCCTTACCGGGACTAGCGGGAGCTGGGAGACCCAGTACTTC. The encoded protein is CASSRLTGTSGSWETQYF.

This clonotype was recorded a few times. The chain carries TRBV3-1 and TRBJ2-1; 10 bases are a match to TRBD2. The CDR3 is made up of 16 amino acids. V lost 1 base and J lost 3; bases outside the gene matches: 3. Germline CDR1 LGHDT, CDR2 YNNKEL (reference sequence). CDR3 protein: CASSQVLAGLYNEQFF. CDR3 nucleotides: TGTGCCAGCAGCCAAGTACTAGCGGGACTCTACAATGAGCAGTTCTTC.

The V and J genes are TRBV18 and TRBJ2-1; D might be TRBD2 (7 bases). CDR3 length equals 18 residues. Trimming left V 0 bases short and J 4 bases short, with 19 bases between. Germline loops: CDR1 KGHSH, CDR2 LQKENI. The chain's CDR3 is CASSPPSGGGGPYNEQFF. For the CDR3, the DNA is TGTGCCAGCTCACCACCGTCGGGTGGCGGGGGCCCTTACAATGAGCAGTTCTTC.

This clonotype was seen ten or more times. The CDR3 region has the DNA TGTGCCAGCAGCTTTAGGGGGAACACTGAAGCTTTCTTT. Protein: CASSFRGNTEAFF. The rearrangement uses TRBV12-3 or TRBV12-4 and TRBJ1-1, with a possible D match to TRBD1 (5 bases). The CDR3 consists of 13 residues. Trimming took off 6 bases at V and 1 base at J, with 9 bases between the two ends.

The CDR3 here is CASSLVGEGLGTEAFF. CDR3 nucleotide sequence: TGCGCCAGCAGCTTGGTGGGTGAGGGGCTTGGAACTGAAGCTTTCTTT. J is TRBJ1-1 and V is TRBV5-1; D possibly corresponds to TRBD1 (5 bases). This CDR3 contains 16 residues. Germline V lookup: CDR1 SGHRS, CDR2 YFSETQ. V lost 0 bases and J lost 5, with 17 bases in between. Drawing the rest from reference TRBV5-1 and TRBJ1-1, the complete variable domain is KAGVTQTPRYLIKTRGQQVTLSCSPISGHRSVSWYQQTPGQGLQFLFEYFSETQRNKGNFPGRFSGRQFSNSRSEMNVSTLELGDSALYLCASSLVGEGLGTEAFFGQGTRLTVV.

This clonotype appeared many times. The chain joins TRBV20-1 to TRBJ2-1; TRBD2 matches at 12 bases. J gave up 7 bases and V 3 bases, and 7 bases lay outside the gene matches. CDR3 length: 15 residues. The germline V gene has CDR1 DFQATT and CDR2 SNEGSKA (reference sequence). This CDR3 is CSARRTSGIGNEQFF. The CDR3 region has the DNA TGCAGTGCTAGGAGGACTAGCGGGATTGGTAATGAGCAGTTCTTC.

In this sample, this clonotype turned up a few times. The gene calls are TRBV4-1 and TRBJ2-6; D might be TRBD1 (6 bases). V was clipped by 2 bases and J by 2 bases, with 13 bases between them. The germline V gene has CDR1 MGHRA and CDR2 YSYEKL. The CDR3 has 17 amino acids. CDR3 nucleotide sequence: TGCGCCAGCAGCCAACAAACAGGGAATCCTGGGGCCAACGTCCTGACTTTC. It translates to CASSQQTGNPGANVLTF.

There are many counts of this clonotype. The chain is built from TRBV5-1 and TRBJ2-2; D gene uncertain. The CDR3 is made up of 13 amino acids. Germline V gene lookup returns CDR1 SGHRS and CDR2 YFSETQ. The V gene lost 5 bases and the J gene lost 4 bases, with 9 bases spanning the gap. In DNA, the CDR3 is TGCGCCAGCAGTGGGCAGTCCACCGGGGAGCTGTTTTTT. This gives the protein CASSGQSTGELFF.

This clonotype appeared a few times. This chain links TRBV5-1 with TRBJ2-2; TRBD2 aligns across 8 bases. The CDR3 is 15 amino acids. J lost 2 bases, V lost 4 bases, and 4 bases had no gene match. CDR1 and CDR2 from the germline V gene are SGHRS and YFSETQ. The CDR3 is CASSTGTRNTGELFF. The CDR3 nucleotides read TGCGCCAGCAGCACCGGGACTAGAAACACCGGGGAGCTGTTTTTT. Based on the CDR3 plus reference TRBV5-1 and TRBJ2-2, the full variable domain is KAGVTQTPRYLIKTRGQQVTLSCSPISGHRSVSWYQQTPGQGLQFLFEYFSETQRNKGNFPGRFSGRQFSNSRSEMNVSTLELGDSALYLCASSTGTRNTGELFFGEGSRLTVL.

This clonotype was counted at least ten times. This chain links TRBV2 with TRBJ2-1; D not certain. Trimming shortened V by 6 bases and J by 5 bases, and 5 bases separated the two germline ends. CDR3 length: 11 amino acids. The germline gives CDR1 SNHLY, CDR2 FYNNEI. DNA of the CDR3: TGTGCCAGCAGCGCGGACAATGAGCAGTTCTTC. It specifies CASSADNEQFF. The full variable domain, in which reference TRBV2 and TRBJ2-1 provide the parts outside the CDR3, is EPEVTQTPSHQVTQMGQEVILRCVPISNHLYFYWYRQILGQKVEFLVSFYNNEISEKSEIFDDQFSVERPDGSNFTLKIRSTKLEDSAMYFCASSADNEQFFGPGTRLTVL.

A remark on this clonotype: Because the CDR3 is missing its conserved closing phenylalanine or tryptophan, this is likely a read error. This chain joins TRBV6-1 and TRBJ2-1; D is possibly TRBD2 (5 bases). This CDR3 has 14 residues. Germline CDR1 is MNHNS and CDR2 is SASEGT. V lost 9 bases and J 3 bases, leaving 15 bases between the germline ends. CDR3 in DNA: TGTGCCAGTACGGTTGCTGGACTCTACAATGAGCAGTTCTCC. This sequence encodes CASTVAGLYNEQFS.